This record covers a single T cell receptor beta chain. No antigen is known for it. The sample originates from a study of molecular identifiers for immune sequencing clone quantification. In the study overall: Within a replicate experiment, RNA obtained from either about 21,000 or 97,000 naive CD8 cells was divided into five aliquots, and four of those aliquots were then sequenced. General observations from the study: Among about a million naive cells, spiked Jurkat TCR RNA from a single cell was reportedly detectable.

The authors built bulk TCR libraries by previously described methods with listed TCR primers. TCRdb reprocessed the PCR reads with MiXCR, giving one entry per CDR3 protein. The table has some 590,000 distinct CDR3 sequences, over 25% seen once. V was shortened by 6 bases and J by 3 bases, with 18 bases between the two germline ends. Germline V gives CDR1 DFQATT, CDR2 SNEGSKA (reference sequence). The CDR3 extends over 15 amino acids. Sorted inputs of about 19,000 to 1,100,000 cells, with 10%, 30% or 50% RNA, yielded naive CD8 libraries. V gene TRBV20-1 combines with J gene TRBJ2-1, with D perhaps matching TRBD1 or TRBD2 (5 bases each). The sample taken for sequencing was naive CD8+ T cells from blood, with Jurkat cell RNA spiked in. Subset noted: FACS-sorted CD8+CD4-CCR7+CD45RA+ naive T cells. This TCR derives from a human donor in good health. Some libraries in this study had Jurkat cell RNA spiked in. The CDR3 region has the DNA TGCAGTGCCACGGGGCCGCAGGGATACTACAATGAGCAGTTCTTC. Translated, it gives CSATGPQGYYNEQFF.